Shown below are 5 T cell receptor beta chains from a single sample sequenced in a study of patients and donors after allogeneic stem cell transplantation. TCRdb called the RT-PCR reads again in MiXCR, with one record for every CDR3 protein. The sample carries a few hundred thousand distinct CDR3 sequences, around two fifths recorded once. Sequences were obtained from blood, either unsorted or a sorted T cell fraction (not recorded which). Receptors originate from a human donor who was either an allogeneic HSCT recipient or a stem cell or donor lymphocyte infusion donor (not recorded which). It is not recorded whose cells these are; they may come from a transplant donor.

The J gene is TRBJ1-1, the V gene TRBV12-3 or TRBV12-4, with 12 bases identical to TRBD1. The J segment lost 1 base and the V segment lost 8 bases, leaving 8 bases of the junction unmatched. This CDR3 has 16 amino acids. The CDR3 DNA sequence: TGTGCCAGCCGGGGACAGGGGGCTTTTCCGAACACTGAAGCTTTCTTT. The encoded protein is CASRGQGAFPNTEAFF.

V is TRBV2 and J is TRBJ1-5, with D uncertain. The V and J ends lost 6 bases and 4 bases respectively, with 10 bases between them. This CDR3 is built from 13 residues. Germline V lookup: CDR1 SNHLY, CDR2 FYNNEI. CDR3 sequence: CASSIVENQPQHF. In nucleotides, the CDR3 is TGTGCCAGCAGCATCGTGGAGAATCAGCCCCAGCATTTT.

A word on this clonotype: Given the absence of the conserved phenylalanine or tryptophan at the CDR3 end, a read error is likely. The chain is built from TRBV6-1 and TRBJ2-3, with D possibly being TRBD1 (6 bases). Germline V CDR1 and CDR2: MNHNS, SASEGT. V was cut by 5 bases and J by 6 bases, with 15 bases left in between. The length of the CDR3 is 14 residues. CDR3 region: CASSKMWGQDTQYL. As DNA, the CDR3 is TGTGCCAGCAGTAAGATGTGGGGGCAGGATACGCAGTATTTG.

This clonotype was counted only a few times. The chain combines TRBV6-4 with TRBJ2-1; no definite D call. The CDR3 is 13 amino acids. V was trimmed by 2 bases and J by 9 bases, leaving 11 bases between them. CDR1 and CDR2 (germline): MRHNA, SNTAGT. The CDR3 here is CASSDGVRLEQFF. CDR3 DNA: TGTGCCAGCAGTGACGGCGTCAGGCTTGAGCAGTTCTTC.

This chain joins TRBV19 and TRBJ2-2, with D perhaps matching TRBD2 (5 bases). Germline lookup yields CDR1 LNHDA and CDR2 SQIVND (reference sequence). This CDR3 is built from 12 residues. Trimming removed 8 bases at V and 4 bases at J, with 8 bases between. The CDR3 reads CASGRPTGELFF. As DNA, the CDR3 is TGTGCCAGTGGGAGACCCACCGGGGAGCTGTTTTTT.